This T cell receptor (beta chain) was found in a study of spatial heterogeneity in lung cancer. Study findings and constraints: Ubiquitous, expanded tumor-derived TCRs were more frequently observed in blood at resection than at follow-up.

Unique molecular identifiers tagged every individual TCR cDNA molecule. Using its own MiXCR run on the 5' RACE reads, TCRdb lists one record per CDR3 protein. The sample holds about 95,000 distinct CDR3 sequences, roughly 8.7% seen once. Time point in this sample: sample taken at primary tumor resection. TCRs were sequenced from unsorted whole RNA of tumor, nontumor lung or PBMC. The germline V gene encodes CDR1 SGHAT and CDR2 FQDESV (reference sequence). V was pared by 4 bases and J by 6 bases, with 13 bases between. The length of the CDR3 is 13 residues. This clonotype was recorded many times. Its antigen is still unknown.

The J gene is TRBJ2-7, the V gene TRBV11-1; no firm D call. The material sequenced was PBMCs, taken at surgery. This sequence was found in a male donor with early-stage non-small cell lung cancer. Written as DNA, the CDR3 is TGTGCCAGCAGCTCCACCGGGTCTCGCGAGCAGTACTTC. This sequence encodes CASSSTGSREQYF. Supplemented by reference TRBV11-1 and TRBJ2-7, the full variable domain reads EAEVAQSPRYKITEKSQAVAFWCDPISGHATLYWYRQILGQGPELLVQFQDESVVDDSQLPKDRFSAERLKGVDSTLKIQPAELGDSAMYLCASSSTGSREQYFGPGTRLTVT.